This T cell receptor beta chain stems from a study of blood T cell repertoires in COVID-19. Study details: Samples came from the United States, Italy and Spain, spanning acute and convalescent COVID-19. Sample material is recorded as cDNA or gDNA derived from T cells, B-cell-depleted T cells, or PBMCs.

In the authors' methods: Estimation of nucleated cell counts was performed using reference gene primer amplification. Profiling relied on immunoSEQ multiplex PCR, and the TCRdb table lists in-frame clones only, not all of them. D and trimming were read from the DNA, whereas the V and J calls and clone size are those reported in that table. The table includes 300,000 or so clones, approximately 89% detected once. The length of the CDR3 is 14 residues. Looked up from germline, CDR1 is SGHRS and CDR2 is YFSETQ. Trimming removed 4 bases at V and 0 bases at J, with 10 bases between. The chain combines TRBV5-1 with TRBJ1-2, with D unresolved. The sequence came from a woman in her fifties or sixties who had recovered from COVID-19. The sample was peripheral blood. CDR3 amino acids: CASSPVISNYGYTF. CDR3 DNA sequence: TGCGCCAGCAGCCCCGTAATCTCTAACTATGGCTACACCTTC.